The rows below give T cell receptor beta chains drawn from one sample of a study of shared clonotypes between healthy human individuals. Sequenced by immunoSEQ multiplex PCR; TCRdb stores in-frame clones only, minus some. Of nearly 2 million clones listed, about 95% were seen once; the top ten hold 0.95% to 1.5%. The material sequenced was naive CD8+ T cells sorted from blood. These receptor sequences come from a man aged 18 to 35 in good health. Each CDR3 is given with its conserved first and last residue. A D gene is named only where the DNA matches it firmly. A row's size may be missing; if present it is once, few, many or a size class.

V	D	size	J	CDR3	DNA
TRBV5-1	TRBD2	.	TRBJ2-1	CASSLTRTSGVYNEQFF	TGCGCCAGCAGCTTAACTCGGACTAGCGGGGTTTACAATGAGCAGTTCTTC
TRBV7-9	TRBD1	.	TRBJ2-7	CASSSPPGTGESYEQYF	TGTGCCAGCAGCTCTCCTCCCGGGACAGGGGAATCCTACGAGCAGTACTTC
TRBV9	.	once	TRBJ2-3	CASSVGSGPDTQYF	TGTGCCAGCAGCGTAGGCTCGGGACCAGATACGCAGTATTTT
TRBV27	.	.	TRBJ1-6	CASSFIGEGDNSPLHF	TGTGCCAGCAGTTTTATTGGTGAGGGAGATAATTCACCCCTCCACTTT
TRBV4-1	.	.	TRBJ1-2	CASSPGPGDGYGYTF	TGCGCCAGCAGCCCGGGCCCGGGGGATGGCTATGGCTACACCTTC
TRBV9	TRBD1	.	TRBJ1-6	CASSEGQGAFNSPLHF	TGTGCCAGCAGTGAGGGACAGGGGGCGTTTAATTCACCCCTCCACTTT
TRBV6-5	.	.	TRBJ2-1	CASSWNLIDNEQFF	TGTGCCAGCAGTTGGAACCTTATAGACAATGAGCAGTTCTTC
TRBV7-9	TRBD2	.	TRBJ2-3	CASSLGGSGPGDTQYF	TGTGCCAGCAGCTTAGGGGGTAGCGGGCCGGGAGATACGCAGTATTTT
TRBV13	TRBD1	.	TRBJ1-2	CASSLEGAYYGYTF	TGTGCCAGCAGCTTGGAGGGGGCTTACTATGGCTACACCTTC
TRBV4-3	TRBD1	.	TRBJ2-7	CASSQVRAGGYEQYF	TGCGCCAGCAGCCAAGTGCGGGCAGGGGGTTACGAGCAGTACTTC
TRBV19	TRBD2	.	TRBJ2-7	CASSAGLAGGSYEQYF	TGTGCCAGTAGTGCCGGACTAGCGGGAGGTTCCTACGAGCAGTACTTC
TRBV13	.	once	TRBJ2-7	CASSRGRDYEQYF	TGTGCCAGCAGCCGCGGCAGGGACTACGAGCAGTACTTC
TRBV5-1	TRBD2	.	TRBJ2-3	CASSSDSGDTQYF	TGCGCCAGCAGCTCGGATAGCGGGGATACGCAGTATTTT
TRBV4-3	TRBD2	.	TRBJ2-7	CASSQDRGVTYEQYF	TGCGCCAGCAGCCAAGATCGGGGGGTAACCTACGAGCAGTACTTC
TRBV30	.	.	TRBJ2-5	CAWSWAASQETQYF	TGTGCCTGGAGTTGGGCGGCCTCACAAGAGACCCAGTACTTC
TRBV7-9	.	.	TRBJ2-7	CASSLFASYEQYF	TGTGCCAGCAGCTTATTTGCCAGCTACGAGCAGTACTTC
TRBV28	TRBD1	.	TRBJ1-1	CASSLQGGNFEAFF	TGTGCCAGCAGTTTGCAGGGGGGCAATTTTGAAGCTTTCTTT
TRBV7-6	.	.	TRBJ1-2	CASSALEGRDNGYTF	TGTGCCAGCAGCGCCCTAGAGGGGCGAGACAATGGCTACACCTTC
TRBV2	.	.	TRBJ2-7	CASSEVTGHSSYEQYF	TGTGCCAGCAGTGAAGTAACAGGTCATAGCTCCTACGAGCAGTACTTC
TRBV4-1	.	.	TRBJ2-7	CASSPMPGDEQYF	TGCGCCAGCAGCCCCATGCCCGGGGACGAGCAGTACTTC
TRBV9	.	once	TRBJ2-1	CASSVDRPGSGWWNEQFF	TGTGCCAGCAGCGTAGACCGGCCCGGGAGCGGCTGGTGGAATGAGCAGTTCTTC
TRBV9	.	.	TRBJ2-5	CASSVELAETQYF	TGTGCCAGCAGCGTAGAGCTTGCGGAGACCCAGTACTTC
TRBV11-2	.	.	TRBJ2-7	CASSLSVGAGYEQYF	TGTGCCAGCAGCTTAAGCGTGGGGGCAGGGTACGAGCAGTACTTC
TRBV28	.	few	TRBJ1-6	CASTDNSPLHF	TGTGCCAGCACAGATAATTCACCCCTCCACTTT
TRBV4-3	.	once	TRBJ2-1	CASSQDKEGGYNEQFF	TGCGCCAGCAGCCAAGATAAGGAGGGAGGCTACAATGAGCAGTTCTTC
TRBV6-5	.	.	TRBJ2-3	CASSPWASTDTQYF	TGTGCCAGCAGCCCTTGGGCTAGCACAGATACGCAGTATTTT
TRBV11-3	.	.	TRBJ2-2	CASSLDRLGGHTGELFF	TGTGCCAGCAGCTTAGATCGCCTGGGGGGGCACACCGGGGAGCTGTTTTTT
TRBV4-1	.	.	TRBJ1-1	CASSPDGVTEAFF	TGCGCCAGCAGCCCCGACGGGGTCACTGAAGCTTTCTTT
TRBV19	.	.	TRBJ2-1	CASSMGWGMDEQFF	TGTGCCAGTAGTATGGGGTGGGGGATGGATGAGCAGTTCTTC
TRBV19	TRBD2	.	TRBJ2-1	CASSSTGLASQFF	TGTGCCAGTAGTTCGACGGGACTAGCGTCGCAGTTCTTC
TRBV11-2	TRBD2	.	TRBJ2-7	CASSLVTHRAGGSYEQYF	TGTGCCAGCAGCTTAGTTACCCATCGGGCGGGAGGTTCCTACGAGCAGTACTTC
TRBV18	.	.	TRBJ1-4	CASSSGGGTNEKLFF	TGTGCCAGCTCATCAGGTGGAGGGACTAATGAAAAACTGTTTTTT
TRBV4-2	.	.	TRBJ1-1	CASSQDYPGLTEAFF	TGTGCCAGCAGCCAAGATTACCCGGGGCTCACTGAAGCTTTCTTT
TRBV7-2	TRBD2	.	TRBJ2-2	CASSSTGTSGGALAGELFF	TGTGCCAGCAGCTCCACTGGGACTAGCGGGGGGGCCTTGGCCGGGGAGCTGTTTTTT
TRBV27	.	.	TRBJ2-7	CASSLKGLPYEQYF	TGTGCCAGCAGTTTAAAGGGTCTACCCTACGAGCAGTACTTC
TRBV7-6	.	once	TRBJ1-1	CASSLEAGGAEAFF	TGTGCCAGCAGCTTGGAGGCGGGGGGGGCTGAAGCTTTCTTT